This entry is about one TCR beta chain. What it binds is not known. The data were obtained in a study of tumor and adjacent non-tumor tissue in lung cancer. Study background: Patients were aged about 30 to 80, some 10 men and 5 women, stage I to III.

TCRbeta libraries were built with three rounds of nested PCR, modified from ARM-PCR. TCRdb passed the multiplex PCR reads through MiXCR, listing each CDR3 protein once. The sample holds around 120,000 distinct CDR3 sequences, 66% seen once. In germline, CDR1 is KGHDR, CDR2 SFDVKD. The CDR3 extends over 16 amino acids. Trimming removed 3 bases from V and 7 bases from J; junction bases left unmatched: 7. Overall study results and limits: TCR diversity was significantly greater in tumor than normal lung tissue. In normal lung, the top 100 clones were significantly more dominant than in tumor. Tumor TCR diversity, when higher, was linked to shorter survival.

This sample's RNA came from whole unsorted tissue. This TCR came from a man younger than 45 with non-small cell lung cancer. This chain links TRBV24-1 with TRBJ2-1; 11 nucleotides agree with TRBD2. The material sequenced was lung tumor tissue. The CDR3: CATSDPGLAGGNEQFF. CDR3 DNA: TGTGCCACCAGTGATCCGGGGCTAGCGGGAGGTAATGAGCAGTTCTTC.